Given below is one T cell receptor beta chain in context. Its antigen is unknown. This may come from a read error, since a much larger clone is one base off. This sample was included in a study of identical twins. General observations from the study: Sequences that were beta out-of-frame showed weaker excess twin sharing. With abundant cord blood beta clonotypes, insertions were fewer; memory repertoires showed no such pattern.

The length of the CDR3 is 14 residues. V was trimmed by 5 bases and J by 5 bases, leaving 18 bases between them. CDR1 and CDR2 from the germline V gene are DFQATT and SNEGSKA (reference sequence). Unique molecular identifiers were present on the cDNA, which also gained a universal primer site by template switching. TCRdb processed the 5' RACE reads anew with MiXCR; each CDR3 protein has one entry. The table shows 550,000 to 800,000 distinct CDR3 sequences, with roughly 6.6% occurring only once. These data also featured in a second study, about yellow fever vaccine responses in identical twins. That work contributes: Twins reportedly appeared to share part of their vaccine T cell response while keeping part individual.

This chain connects TRBV20-1 to TRBJ1-2, with no clear D. The sequence was collected from a woman in her late teens or twenties in good health. Source material: PBMCs. The CDR3 reads CSACANVGPYGYTF. The CDR3, as DNA: TGCAGTGCTTGTGCTAACGTCGGGCCATATGGCTACACCTTC.